A single T cell receptor (beta chain) is shown here with its context. Antigen specificity is unknown. The data derive from a study of type 1 regulatory T cells. Study in general: An in vitro protocol generated T-allo10, a Tr1-enriched, alloantigen-specific CD4 T cell product. Study-level findings and limits: Tr1 cells had a more restricted TCR repertoire than non-Tr1 cells.

TCRdb used MiXCR to reprocess the reads, holding one entry per CDR3 protein. The data show fewer than 5,500 distinct CDR3 sequences, over 25% seen once. V was cut by 5 bases and J by 0 bases, with 8 bases left in between. The CDR3 totals 13 residues. Germline V gene data show CDR1 as MNHNY and CDR2 as SVGAGI (reference sequence). The rearrangement joins TRBV6-6 to TRBJ2-7; D is undetermined. The sequence came from a human donor in good health. Specimen: cultured type 1 regulatory T (Tr1) cells, either the whole culture or a sorted fraction (not recorded which). Written as DNA, the CDR3 is TGTGCCAGCAGTCGAGGCCACTCCTACGAGCAGTACTTC. As protein: CASSRGHSYEQYF.